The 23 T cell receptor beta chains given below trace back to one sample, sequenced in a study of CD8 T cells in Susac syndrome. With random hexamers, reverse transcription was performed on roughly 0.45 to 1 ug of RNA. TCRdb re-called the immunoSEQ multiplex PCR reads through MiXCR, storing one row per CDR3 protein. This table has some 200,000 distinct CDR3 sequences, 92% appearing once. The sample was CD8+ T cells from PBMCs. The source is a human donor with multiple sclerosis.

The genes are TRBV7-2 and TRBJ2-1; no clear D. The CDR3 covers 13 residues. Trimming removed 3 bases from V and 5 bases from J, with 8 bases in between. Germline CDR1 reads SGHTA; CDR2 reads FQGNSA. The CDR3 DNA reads TGTGCCAGCAGCTTCGCCCCCCACAATGAGCAGTTCTTC. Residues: CASSFAPHNEQFF.

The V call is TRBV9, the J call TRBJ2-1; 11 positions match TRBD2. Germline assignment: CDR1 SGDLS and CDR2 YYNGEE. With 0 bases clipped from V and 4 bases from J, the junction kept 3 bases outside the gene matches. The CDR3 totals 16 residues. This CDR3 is CASSVGGTSGYNEQFF. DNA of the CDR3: TGTGCCAGCAGCGTAGGTGGGACTAGCGGTTACAATGAGCAGTTCTTC.

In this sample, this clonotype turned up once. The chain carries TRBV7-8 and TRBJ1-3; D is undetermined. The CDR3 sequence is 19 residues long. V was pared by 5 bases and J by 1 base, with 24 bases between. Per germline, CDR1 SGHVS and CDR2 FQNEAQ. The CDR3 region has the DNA TGTGCCAGCAGCGACGGACTGCTGGACGGCGGTACTTCTGGAAACACCATATATTTT. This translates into CASSDGLLDGGTSGNTIYF.

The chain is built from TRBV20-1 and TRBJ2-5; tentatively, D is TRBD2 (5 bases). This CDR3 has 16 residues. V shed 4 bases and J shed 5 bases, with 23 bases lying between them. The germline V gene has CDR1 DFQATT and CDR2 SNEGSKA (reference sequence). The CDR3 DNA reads TGCAGTGCTAAGGCCATCCGGGGAAACGTTTGGGAGACCCAGTACTTC. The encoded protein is CSAKAIRGNVWETQYF.

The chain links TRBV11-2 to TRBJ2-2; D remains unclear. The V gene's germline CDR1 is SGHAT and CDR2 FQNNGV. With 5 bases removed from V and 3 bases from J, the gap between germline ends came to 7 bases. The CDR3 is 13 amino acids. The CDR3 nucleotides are TGTGCCAGCAGCCCCACCGACACCGGGGAGCTGTTTTTT. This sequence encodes CASSPTDTGELFF.

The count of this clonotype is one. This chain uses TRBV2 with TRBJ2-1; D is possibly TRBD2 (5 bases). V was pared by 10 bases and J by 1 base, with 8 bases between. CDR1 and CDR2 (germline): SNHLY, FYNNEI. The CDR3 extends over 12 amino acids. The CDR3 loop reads CATSISYNEQFF. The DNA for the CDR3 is TGTGCCACTAGCATATCCTACAATGAGCAGTTCTTC.

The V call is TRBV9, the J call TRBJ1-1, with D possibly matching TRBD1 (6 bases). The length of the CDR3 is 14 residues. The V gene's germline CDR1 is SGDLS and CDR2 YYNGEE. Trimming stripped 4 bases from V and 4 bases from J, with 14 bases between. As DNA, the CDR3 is TGTGCCAGCAGCCCAGGAGGGGGGAGCACTGAAGCTTTCTTT. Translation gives CASSPGGGSTEAFF.

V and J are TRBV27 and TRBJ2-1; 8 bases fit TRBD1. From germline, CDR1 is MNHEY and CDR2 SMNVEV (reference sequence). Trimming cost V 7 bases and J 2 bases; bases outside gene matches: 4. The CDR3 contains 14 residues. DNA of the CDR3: TGTGCCAGCACCTCAGGGGGCCCCTACAATGAGCAGTTCTTC. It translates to CASTSGGPYNEQFF.

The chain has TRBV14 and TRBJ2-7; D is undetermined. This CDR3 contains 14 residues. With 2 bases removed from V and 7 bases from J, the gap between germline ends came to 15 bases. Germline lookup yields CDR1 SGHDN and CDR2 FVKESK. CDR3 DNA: TGTGCCAGCAGCCAAAAAGGCCTATCTACGGAGCAGTACTTC. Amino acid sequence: CASSQKGLSTEQYF.

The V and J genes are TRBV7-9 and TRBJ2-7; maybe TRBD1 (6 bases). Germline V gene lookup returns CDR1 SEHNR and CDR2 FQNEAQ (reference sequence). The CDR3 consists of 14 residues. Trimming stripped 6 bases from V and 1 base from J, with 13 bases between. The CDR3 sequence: CASSRQALSYEQYF. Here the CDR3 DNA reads TGTGCCAGCAGTCGACAGGCCCTATCCTACGAGCAGTACTTC.

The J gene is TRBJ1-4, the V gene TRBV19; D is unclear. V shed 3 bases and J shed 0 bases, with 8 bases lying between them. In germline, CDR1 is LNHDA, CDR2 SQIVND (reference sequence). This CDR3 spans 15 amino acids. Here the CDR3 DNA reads TGTGCCAGTAGTATGCGTTTTACAACTAATGAAAAACTGTTTTTT. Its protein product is CASSMRFTTNEKLFF.

In nucleotides, the CDR3 is TGCGCCAGCAGCCGCCGAAGGGCATGGGACAGGTTCACAGATACGCAGTATTTT. Its translation is CASSRRRAWDRFTDTQYF. V and J are TRBV4-1 and TRBJ2-3; 8 positions agree with TRBD1. Trimming took 4 bases from V and 2 from J; bases not matched to a gene: 14. CDR3 length: 18 residues. Germline lookup yields CDR1 MGHRA and CDR2 YSYEKL.

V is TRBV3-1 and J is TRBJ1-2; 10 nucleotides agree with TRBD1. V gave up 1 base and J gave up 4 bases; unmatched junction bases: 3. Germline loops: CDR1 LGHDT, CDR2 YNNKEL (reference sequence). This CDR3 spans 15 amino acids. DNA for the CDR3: TGTGCCAGCAGCCAAGGCGGGACAGGGGCCTATGGCTACACCTTC. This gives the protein CASSQGGTGAYGYTF. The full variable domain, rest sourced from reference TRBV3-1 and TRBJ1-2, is DTAVSQTPKYLVTQMGNDKSIKCEQNLGHDTMYWYKQDSKKFLKIMFSYNNKELIINETVPNRFSPKSPDKAHLNLHINSLELGDSAVYFCASSQGGTGAYGYTFGSGTRLTVV.

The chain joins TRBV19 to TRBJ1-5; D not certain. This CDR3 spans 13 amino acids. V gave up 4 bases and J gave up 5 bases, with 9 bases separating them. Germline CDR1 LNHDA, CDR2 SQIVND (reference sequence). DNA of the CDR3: TGTGCCAGTAGTACGAGGGCTGATCAGCCCCAGCATTTT. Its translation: CASSTRADQPQHF.

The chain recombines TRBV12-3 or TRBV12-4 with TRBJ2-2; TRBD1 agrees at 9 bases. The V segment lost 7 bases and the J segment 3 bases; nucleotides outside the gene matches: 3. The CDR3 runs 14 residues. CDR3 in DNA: TGTGCCAGCAAAACAGGGGGCGACACCGGGGAGCTGTTTTTT. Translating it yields CASKTGGDTGELFF.

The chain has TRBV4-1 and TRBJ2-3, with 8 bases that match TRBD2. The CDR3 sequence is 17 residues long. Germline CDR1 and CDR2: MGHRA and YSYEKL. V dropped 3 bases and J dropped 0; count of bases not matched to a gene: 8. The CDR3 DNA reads TGCGCCAGCAGCCATTTGGTACTAGCGGAGAGCACAGATACGCAGTATTTT. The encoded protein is CASSHLVLAESTDTQYF.

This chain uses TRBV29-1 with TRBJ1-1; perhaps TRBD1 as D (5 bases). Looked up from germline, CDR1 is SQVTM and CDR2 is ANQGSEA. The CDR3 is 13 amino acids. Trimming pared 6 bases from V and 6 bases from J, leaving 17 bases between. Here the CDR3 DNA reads TGCAGCGTCGACGGGGGGGACGCATCTGAAGCTTTCTTT. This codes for CSVDGGDASEAFF.

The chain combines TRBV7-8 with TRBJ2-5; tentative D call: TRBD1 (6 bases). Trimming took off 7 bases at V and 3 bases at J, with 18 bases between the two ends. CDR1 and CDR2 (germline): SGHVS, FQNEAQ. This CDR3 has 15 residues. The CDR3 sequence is CASTPHTGGEETQYF. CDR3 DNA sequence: TGTGCCAGCACGCCACACACTGGGGGCGAAGAGACCCAGTACTTC.

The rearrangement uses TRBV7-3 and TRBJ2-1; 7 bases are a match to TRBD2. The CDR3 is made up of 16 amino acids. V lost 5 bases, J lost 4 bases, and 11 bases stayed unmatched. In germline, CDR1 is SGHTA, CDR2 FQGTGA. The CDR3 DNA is TGTGCCAGCAGCGTTAGCGGCGGGGGAGAATACAATGAGCAGTTCTTC. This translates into CASSVSGGGEYNEQFF.

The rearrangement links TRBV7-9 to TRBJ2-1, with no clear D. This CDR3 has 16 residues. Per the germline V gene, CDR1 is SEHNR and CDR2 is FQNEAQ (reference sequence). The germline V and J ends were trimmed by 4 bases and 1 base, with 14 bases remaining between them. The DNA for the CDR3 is TGTGCCAGCAGCTCGTTGGTAGAAGTTTCCTACAATGAGCAGTTCTTC. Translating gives CASSSLVEVSYNEQFF.

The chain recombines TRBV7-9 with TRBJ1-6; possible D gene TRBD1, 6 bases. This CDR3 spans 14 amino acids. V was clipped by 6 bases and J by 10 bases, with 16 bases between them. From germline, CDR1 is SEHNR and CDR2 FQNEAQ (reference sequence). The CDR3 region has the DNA TGTGCCAGCAGTTTTACAGGGAGCGGGTCACCCCTCCACTTT. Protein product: CASSFTGSGSPLHF.

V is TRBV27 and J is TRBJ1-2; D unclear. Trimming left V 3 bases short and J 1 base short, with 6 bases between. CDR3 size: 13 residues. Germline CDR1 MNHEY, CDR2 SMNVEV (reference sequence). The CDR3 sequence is CASSFGRNYGYTF. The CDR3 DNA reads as TGTGCCAGCAGTTTTGGGCGTAACTATGGCTACACCTTC.

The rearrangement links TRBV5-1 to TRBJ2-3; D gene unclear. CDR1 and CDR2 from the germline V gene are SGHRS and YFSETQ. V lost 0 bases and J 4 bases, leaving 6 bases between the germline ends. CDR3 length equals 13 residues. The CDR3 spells CASSLDPADTQYF. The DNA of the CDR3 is TGCGCCAGCAGCTTGGACCCAGCAGATACGCAGTATTTT.